The clone carrying this T cell receptor beta chain was detected only a few times. The CDR3 has 14 amino acids. Per the germline V gene, CDR1 is SGHNT and CDR2 is YYREEE (reference sequence). Trimming took off 4 bases at V and 7 bases at J, with 18 bases between the two ends. The sample is drawn from a study of T cell responses to AZD1222 COVID-19 vaccine. Samples with a second dose at about 4 or about 12 weeks were pooled together. Only in-frame clones appear in the TCRdb table, and some are missing; sequencing was by immunoSEQ multiplex PCR. The data show over 55,000 clones, roughly 80% seen once. The J gene is TRBJ2-7, the V gene TRBV5-4, with no clear D. The receptor comes from an adult who received the AZD1222 COVID-19 vaccine. The specimen comprised peripheral blood, sampled 28 days after the second AZD1222 dose. The CDR3 is CASSPLTDPREQYF. As DNA, the CDR3 is TGTGCCAGCAGCCCGCTGACCGATCCTAGGGAGCAGTACTTC.